This TCR beta chain was profiled in a study of T cell responses to AZD1222 COVID-19 vaccine. Assay: immunoSEQ multiplex PCR; the TCRdb copy retains only in-frame clones and omits some. Of about 84,000 clones listed, approximately 86% are singletons. Details on this clone: Its antigen is not identified.

The study's findings and limits: Females outnumbered males among donors, who were mostly white British; clonal diversity was possibly underestimated. Unmutated variant regions reportedly attract nearly half of all spike-specific TCRs. Dominant at 160-218 and 743-854, vaccine-associated CD4 TCRs also spanned spike.

The sequencing used peripheral blood, collected 28 days after the second AZD1222 dose. This TCR was sampled from an adult who received the AZD1222 COVID-19 vaccine.

CDR3 loop: CASSLSYTEAFF. For the CDR3, the DNA is TGTGCCAGCAGCCTAAGCTACACTGAAGCTTTCTTT. The chain recombines TRBV7-2 with TRBJ1-1; no clear D. Germline V CDR1 and CDR2: SGHTA, FQGNSA. V was clipped by 5 bases and J by 3 bases, with 7 bases between them. This CDR3 is built from 12 residues. The whole variable domain, remainder taken from reference TRBV7-2 and TRBJ1-1, is GAGVSQSPSNKVTEKGKDVELRCDPISGHTALYWYRQSLGQGLEFLIYFQGNSAPDKSGLPSDRFSAERTGGSVSTLTIQRTQQEDSAVYLCASSLSYTEAFFGQGTRLTVV.